This TCR beta chain emerged from a study of cytotoxic CD8 clonotypes in ibrutinib-treated CLL. Whole-study findings and limits: Sample timing was unmatched between remission and later-progressing patients; lymph nodes unstudied.

The table came from immunoSEQ multiplex PCR; TCRdb's copy has only in-frame clones and leaves some out. This sample yields about 300,000 clones, of which approximately 67% are seen a single time; around 6.6% belongs to the top ten. The CDR3 length is 13 residues. CDR1 is SNHLY and CDR2 is FYNNEI in the germline V gene. The ends lost 8 bases at V and 7 bases at J; junction bases unmatched: 5. Points on this clone: Its antigen remains unidentified.

The V and J genes are TRBV2 and TRBJ1-4, with 9 nucleotides matching TRBD1. The TCR originated in a human donor with chronic lymphocytic leukemia. Sequencing used PBMCs, obtained after 36 months of ibrutinib treatment. The CDR3 sequence is CASLGQGLEKLFF. The DNA for the CDR3 is TGTGCCAGCTTGGGACAGGGTCTTGAAAAACTGTTTTTT.